This T cell receptor (beta chain) was recorded in a study of a mutant IDH1 vaccine in newly diagnosed glioma. A word on this clone: Antigen: not known.

This table comes from immunoSEQ multiplex PCR, and its TCRdb copy is limited to in-frame clones, with some not included. The sample lists more than 25,000 clones, around 90% occurring once. The germline V gene encodes CDR1 DFQATT and CDR2 SNEGSKA (reference sequence). The germline V and J ends were trimmed by 3 bases and 4 bases, with 7 bases remaining between them. The length of the CDR3 is 11 residues. Time point defined: week 5, during vaccination. The vaccine gave 300 ug of a 20-mer mutant IDH1 peptide subcutaneously per dose. The V and J genes are TRBV20-1 and TRBJ2-7; perhaps TRBD2 as D (6 bases). This TCR derives from a woman aged 40 to 50 with glioma. Some clones in this sample may be carry-over from other donors' samples. The sequences come from peripheral blood mononuclear cells (PBMCs), collected from a glioma patient whose treatment included an IDH1 peptide vaccine. As DNA, the CDR3 is TGCAGTGCTAGGGGGGGATACGAGCAGTACTTC. This codes for CSARGGYEQYF.